This T cell receptor beta chain was captured by sequencing in a study of blood T cell repertoires in COVID-19. In the study overall: Acute and convalescent COVID-19 samples came from the United States, Italy and Spain. In each case, the material was cDNA or gDNA derived from T cells, B-cell-depleted T cells, or PBMCs.

Germline lookup yields CDR1 LNHDA and CDR2 SQIVND (reference sequence). With 2 bases clipped from V and 1 base from J, the junction kept 2 bases outside the gene matches. The CDR3 spans 15 residues. As handled by the study authors: Reference gene primer amplification yielded estimated nucleated cell counts. Assay: immunoSEQ multiplex PCR; the TCRdb copy retains only in-frame clones and omits some. The V and J calls and clone size are taken from that table; D and trimming were inferred from the DNA. Of 280,000 or so clones listed, more than 70% are singletons. Material for sequencing was peripheral blood. This clonotype originated in a woman aged 25 to 39 who had recovered from COVID-19. V is TRBV19 and J is TRBJ2-3; 8 bases match TRBD2. DNA of the CDR3: TGTGCCAGTAGTATACCGGGACTAGGCACAGATACGCAGTATTTT. Protein product: CASSIPGLGTDTQYF.